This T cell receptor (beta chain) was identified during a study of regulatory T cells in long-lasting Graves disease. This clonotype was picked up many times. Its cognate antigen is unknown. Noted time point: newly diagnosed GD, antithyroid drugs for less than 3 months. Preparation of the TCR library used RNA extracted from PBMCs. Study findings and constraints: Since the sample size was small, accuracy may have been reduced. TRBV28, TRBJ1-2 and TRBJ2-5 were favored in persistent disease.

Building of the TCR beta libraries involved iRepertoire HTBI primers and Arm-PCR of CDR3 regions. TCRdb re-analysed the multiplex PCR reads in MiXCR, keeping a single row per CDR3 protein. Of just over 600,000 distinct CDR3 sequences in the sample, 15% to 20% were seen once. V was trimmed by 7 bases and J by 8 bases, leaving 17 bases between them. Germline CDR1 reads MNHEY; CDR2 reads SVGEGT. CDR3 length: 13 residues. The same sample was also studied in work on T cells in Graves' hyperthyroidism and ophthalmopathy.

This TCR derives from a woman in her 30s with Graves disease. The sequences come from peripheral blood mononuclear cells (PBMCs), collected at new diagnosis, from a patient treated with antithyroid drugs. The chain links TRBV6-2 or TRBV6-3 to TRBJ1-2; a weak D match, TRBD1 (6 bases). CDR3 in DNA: TGTGCCAGCACCATAGGACAGCTGCGCGGCTACACCTTC. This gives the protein CASTIGQLRGYTF.